What follows describes a single T cell receptor beta chain. This record comes from a study of blood T cell repertoires in COVID-19. Original processing notes: Amplifying reference gene primers gave estimates of nucleated cell counts. Libraries were prepared by immunoSEQ multiplex PCR; TCRdb keeps only in-frame clonotypes and omits some of them. Clonal size and the V and J genes are those of that table, whereas D and trimming came from the DNA. In the table there are about 99,000 clones, more than 80% of which are singletons. CDR3 length: 16 residues. The germline V gene has CDR1 SQVTM and CDR2 ANQGSEA. The trim removed 5 bases at V and 12 bases at J, leaving 20 bases unmatched.

Sequenced input: peripheral blood. The rearrangement joins TRBV29-1 to TRBJ2-1, with 9 bases identical to TRBD1. This sequence was found in a man aged 55 to 70 with acute or convalescent COVID-19. DNA for the CDR3: TGCAGCGTTCCCTTCGGAGGGACAGGGCGGTCGGTTGGGCAGTTCTTC. Translation gives CSVPFGGTGRSVGQFF.